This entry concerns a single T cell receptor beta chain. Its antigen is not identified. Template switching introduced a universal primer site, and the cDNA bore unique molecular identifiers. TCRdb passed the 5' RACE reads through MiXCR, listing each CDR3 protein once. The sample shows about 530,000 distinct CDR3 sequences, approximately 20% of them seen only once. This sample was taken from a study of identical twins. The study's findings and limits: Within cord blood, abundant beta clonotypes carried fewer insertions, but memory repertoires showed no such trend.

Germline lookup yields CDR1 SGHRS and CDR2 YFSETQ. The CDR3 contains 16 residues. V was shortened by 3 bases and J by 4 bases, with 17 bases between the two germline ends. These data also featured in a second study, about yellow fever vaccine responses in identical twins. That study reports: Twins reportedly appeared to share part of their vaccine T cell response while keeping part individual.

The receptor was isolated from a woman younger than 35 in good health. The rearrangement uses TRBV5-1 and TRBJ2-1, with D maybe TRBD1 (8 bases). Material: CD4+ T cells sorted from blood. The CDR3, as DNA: TGCGCCAGCAGCTCCGGACAGGGAGGGGTTTACAATGAGCAGTTCTTC. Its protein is CASSSGQGGVYNEQFF.